This TCR beta chain derives from a study of cytomegalovirus exposure and HLA in healthy donors. Broader study findings: The likely origin of a cluster of highly shared sequence variants was a sequencing artifact.

PCR used 60 Vbeta primers and 13 Jbeta primers. Only in-frame clones appear in the TCRdb table, and some are missing; sequencing was by immunoSEQ multiplex PCR. Here the sample spans about 140,000 clones, roughly 80% being singletons. This clone was detected only once. Its cognate antigen is unknown. CDR3 length: 16 amino acids. Germline CDR1 is MNHEY and CDR2 is SVGAGI. Trimming took 2 bases from V and 5 from J; bases not matched to a gene: 11. This sequence joins TRBV6-5 and TRBJ2-7, with 8 bases that match TRBD1. The specimen sequenced was PBMCs. This receptor was identified in a middle-aged man in good health and CMV-seropositive. CDR3 nucleotide sequence: TGTGCCAGCAGTTACGGGCCCCGACAGGGGAACGACGAGCAGTACTTC. Protein: CASSYGPRQGNDEQYF.